The 6 T cell receptor beta chains listed next were all sequenced from one sample in a study of blood T cells in healthy people across ages. The second PCR ran about 6 to 11 cycles with a sample-barcoded 5' primer and J-beta primers. Each CDR3 protein is one row after TCRdb ran MiXCR on the 5' RACE reads. The table lists about 770,000 distinct CDR3 sequences, roughly 44% of them singletons, with nearly 20% in the top ten. The sample was blood. All receptors come from a man aged 55 to 69 in good health.

This clonotype came up a few times. This chain connects TRBV7-9 to TRBJ1-4, with no clear D. Germline V lookup: CDR1 SEHNR, CDR2 FQNEAQ (reference sequence). V shed 5 bases and J shed 8 bases, with 9 bases lying between them. The CDR3 covers 12 residues. In DNA form, the CDR3 reads TGTGCCAGCAGCCATAGGGAAGAAAAACTGTTTTTT. This encodes CASSHREEKLFF. Based on the CDR3 plus reference TRBV7-9 and TRBJ1-4, the full variable domain is DTGVSQNPRHKITKRGQNVTFRCDPISEHNRLYWYRQTLGQGPEFLTYFQNEAQLEKSRLLSDRFSAERPKGSFSTLEIQRTEQGDSAMYLCASSHREEKLFFGSGTQLSVL.

This clonotype was observed many times. The J gene is TRBJ2-7, the V gene TRBV6-5; D call uncertain. Trimming took 6 bases from V and 3 from J, leaving 18 bases between them. Germline V gene data show CDR1 as MNHEY and CDR2 as SVGAGI. The CDR3 totals 15 residues. The CDR3 region has the DNA TGTGCCAGCAGAACGATGCCGGACGGAGACTACGAGCAGTACTTC. It specifies CASRTMPDGDYEQYF.

The chain employs TRBV2 and TRBJ2-7; maybe TRBD1 (6 bases). Germline-derived CDR1 and CDR2 are SNHLY and FYNNEI. V shed 0 bases and J shed 1 base, with 16 bases lying between them. The CDR3 runs 17 residues. The chain's CDR3 is CASSEAVPTGLSYEQYF. CDR3 nucleotide sequence: TGTGCCAGCAGTGAAGCGGTTCCGACAGGTCTTTCCTACGAGCAGTACTTC.

The J gene is TRBJ1-1, the V gene TRBV18, with D possibly matching TRBD1 (5 bases). This CDR3 is 14 amino acids long. Germline V gene sequence: CDR1 KGHSH, CDR2 LQKENI. V lost 3 bases, J lost 7 bases, and 15 bases lay in between. The CDR3 sequence: CASSPRDSGFEAFF. CDR3 sequence (DNA): TGTGCCAGCTCACCCCGGGACTCAGGGTTTGAAGCTTTCTTT. Supplemented by reference TRBV18 and TRBJ1-1, the full variable domain reads NAGVMQNPRHLVRRRGQEARLRCSPMKGHSHVYWYRQLPEEGLKFMVYLQKENIIDESGMPKERFSAEFPKEGPSILRIQQVVRGDSAAYFCASSPRDSGFEAFFGQGTRLTVV.

This clonotype occurred a few times. The rearrangement links TRBV30 to TRBJ2-1, with 7 bases fitting TRBD2. This CDR3 contains 15 residues. CDR1 and CDR2 from the germline V gene are GTSNPN and SVGIG (reference sequence). V was pared by 0 bases and J by 8 bases, with 10 bases of the junction left unmatched. DNA for the CDR3: TGTGCCTGGAGTGTACCGGCGGGGGTTCCCCATGAGCAGTTCTTC. Translated: CAWSVPAGVPHEQFF.

This chain joins TRBV19 and TRBJ2-7, with D perhaps TRBD1 or TRBD2 (5 bases each). Trimming pared 4 bases from V and 0 bases from J, leaving 13 bases between. Germline values: CDR1 LNHDA, CDR2 SQIVND (reference sequence). The CDR3 runs to 15 residues. Written as DNA, the CDR3 is TGTGCCAGTAGTAGGACGGGACGGAGCTCCTACGAGCAGTACTTC. Its translation: CASSRTGRSSYEQYF.